One and the same sample provided the 19 T cell receptor beta chains below, sequenced in a study of T cells in tuberculosis. Using immunoSEQ multiplex PCR, the repertoire was profiled, and TCRdb retains in-frame clones only, with some absent. Among around 39,000 clones listed, about 94% were seen once. The sequenced material came from PBMCs. The source is a donor between 5 and 29 years old with latent tuberculosis or without tuberculosis infection.

The chain uses TRBV7-3 and TRBJ1-5; D remains ambiguous. Germline V lookup: CDR1 SGHTA, CDR2 FQGTGA. The length of the CDR3 is 13 residues. Trimming took 5 bases from V and 3 from J, leaving 8 bases between them. The CDR3 DNA sequence: TGTGCCAGCAGCATTCAGGACAATCAGCCCCAGCATTTT. Its protein product is CASSIQDNQPQHF.

This chain uses TRBV19 with TRBJ2-7; TRBD2 aligns across 9 bases. This CDR3 region has 17 residues. The germline CDR1 and CDR2 sequences are LNHDA and SQIVND (reference sequence). V was clipped by 7 bases and J by 2 bases; unmatched bases: 15. The CDR3 nucleotides read TGTGCCAGTACCTCCCTCCAGCGCGGGGGGGGAACCTACGAGCAGTACTTC. Translated: CASTSLQRGGGTYEQYF.

The rearrangement joins TRBV5-6 to TRBJ1-5, with 9 bases aligning to TRBD1. This CDR3 contains 15 residues. V lost 3 bases, J lost 4 bases, and 5 bases stayed unmatched. Germline V lookup: CDR1 SGHDT, CDR2 YYEEEE. CDR3 region: CASSYLGQGNQPQHF. The CDR3 nucleotides are TGTGCCAGCAGCTACCTAGGACAGGGGAATCAGCCCCAGCATTTT.

The chain employs TRBV6-5 and TRBJ2-3, with D perhaps matching TRBD2 (6 bases). Trimming left V 9 bases short and J 1 base short, with 11 bases between. CDR3 size: 13 residues. Germline-derived CDR1 and CDR2 are MNHEY and SVGAGI. The CDR3 protein is CASRLVGTDTQYF. The CDR3 DNA reads TGTGCCAGTAGACTAGTAGGCACAGATACGCAGTATTTT.

The chain has TRBV5-6 and TRBJ2-2, with 8 bases lining up with TRBD1. Germline V CDR1 and CDR2: SGHDT, YYEEEE. This CDR3 contains 15 residues. The ends lost 3 bases at V and 7 bases at J; junction bases unmatched: 8. CDR3 amino acids: CASSWQGARIGELFF. CDR3 in DNA: TGTGCCAGCAGCTGGCAGGGGGCAAGAATCGGGGAGCTGTTTTTT.

This clone was seen a single time. The chain uses TRBV5-6 and TRBJ2-3, with 10 bases lining up with TRBD1. After removal of 3 bases from V and 3 bases from J, the junction contained 10 bases not matched to a gene. The CDR3 loop spans 17 amino acids. Germline V lookup: CDR1 SGHDT, CDR2 YYEEEE. As DNA, the CDR3 is TGTGCCAGCAGCTCGGGGGGCTGGGGACAGGGGACAGATACGCAGTATTTT. Amino acid sequence: CASSSGGWGQGTDTQYF.

The rearrangement uses TRBV10-2 and TRBJ2-3; TRBD2 matches at 13 bases. Unmatched junction bases numbered 5, after V lost 6 bases and J lost 2 bases. The CDR3 covers 16 residues. From germline, CDR1 is WSHSY and CDR2 SAAADI. The CDR3 is CASRRTSGGFTDTQYF. The CDR3 region has the DNA TGCGCCAGCAGGCGGACTAGCGGGGGATTCACAGATACGCAGTATTTT.

The chain recombines TRBV7-2 with TRBJ2-3; D possibly corresponds to TRBD2 (7 bases). Trimming pared 2 bases from V and 1 base from J, leaving 16 bases between. Germline V gene lookup returns CDR1 SGHTA and CDR2 FQGNSA. This CDR3 has 17 amino acids. The CDR3 DNA is TGTGCCAGCAGCTTACTCAGTCTGGGGGGGCGCACAGATACGCAGTATTTT. Residues: CASSLLSLGGRTDTQYF.

The chain links TRBV2 to TRBJ2-2; no clear D gene. The germline V gene encodes CDR1 SNHLY and CDR2 FYNNEI. The CDR3 length is 14 residues. Trimming left V 5 bases short and J 4 bases short, with 11 bases between. The chain's CDR3 is CASSSRWSTGELFF. The CDR3 bases are TGTGCCAGCAGTTCCAGATGGTCCACCGGGGAGCTGTTTTTT.

The chain has TRBV9 and TRBJ1-3; a weak D match, TRBD1 (5 bases). The CDR3 is made up of 17 amino acids. Germline CDR1 is SGDLS and CDR2 is YYNGEE. The V end was cut by 0 bases, the J end by 0 bases, with 13 bases between. CDR3 protein: CASSVVGAGHSGNTIYF. The CDR3 bases are TGTGCCAGCAGCGTAGTAGGGGCAGGGCACTCTGGAAACACCATATATTTT.

This chain connects TRBV15 to TRBJ2-3, with TRBD1 identical over 8 bases. The CDR3 runs to 15 residues. Germline CDR1 reads LNHNV; CDR2 reads YYDKDF (reference sequence). Trimming cost V 1 base and J 3 bases; bases outside gene matches: 3. The CDR3 bases are TGTGCCACCAGCAGAGCCAGGGGGCGGACAGATACGCAGTATTTT. It specifies CATSRARGRTDTQYF.

The chain uses TRBV21-1 and TRBJ1-2; no DNA check was done on the table's D call, TRBD1. TRBV21-1 is marked as a pseudogene. CDR3 length: 14 amino acids. The DNA for the CDR3 is TGTGCCAGCACATGGGGACAGCCCAACTATGGCTACACCTTC. Its protein is CASTWGQPNYGYTF.

The chain combines TRBV5-6 with TRBJ1-2, with D possibly being TRBD1 (5 bases). CDR3 size: 11 residues. Trimming removed 4 bases from V and 10 bases from J, with 11 bases in between. Germline loops: CDR1 SGHDT, CDR2 YYEEEE. In DNA form, the CDR3 reads TGTGCCAGCAGCGCCGGGGGGGACTACACCTTC. This gives the protein CASSAGGDYTF.

V gene TRBV28 combines with J gene TRBJ1-3; the D is unclear. Per the germline V gene, CDR1 is MDHEN and CDR2 is SYDVKM. The V gene lost 6 bases and the J gene lost 4 bases, with 10 bases spanning the gap. CDR3 length: 13 amino acids. CDR3 in amino acids: CASRTPWGNTIYF. Written as DNA, the CDR3 is TGTGCCAGCAGAACTCCCTGGGGAAACACCATATATTTT.

The chain joins TRBV27 to TRBJ2-3; 8 bases are a match to TRBD2. V lost 5 bases, J lost 3 bases, and 22 bases stayed unmatched. The CDR3 is 20 amino acids. Germline CDR1 and CDR2: MNHEY and SMNVEV (reference sequence). CDR3 loop: CASSPFLLGPGGGTTDTQYF. CDR3 DNA sequence: TGTGCCAGCAGTCCGTTCCTTCTAGGCCCTGGCGGGGGGACTACAGATACGCAGTATTTT.

V gene TRBV7-9 combines with J gene TRBJ2-4; D gene uncertain. This CDR3 is 12 amino acids long. Germline V CDR1 and CDR2: SEHNR, FQNEAQ (reference sequence). Between the trimmed V and J ends, which lost 2 bases and 11 bases, there was a span of 10 bases. For the CDR3, the DNA is TGTGCCAGCAGCTTAACCTCTCGAGTTCAGTACTTC. Its translation is CASSLTSRVQYF.

The DNA for the CDR3 is TGTGCCAGCAGGGACTTGGGGGGTACGGATGGCTACACCTTC. Translation gives CASRDLGGTDGYTF. The V and J genes are TRBV27 and TRBJ1-2; TRBD1 is a possible D gene (5 bases). V dropped 6 bases and J dropped 6 bases, with 17 bases sitting between them. CDR1 and CDR2 (germline): MNHEY, SMNVEV (reference sequence). The CDR3 spans 14 residues.

V usage is TRBV7-9 and J usage is TRBJ2-7; 8 bases agree with TRBD1. The CDR3 runs 15 residues. Germline CDR1 is SEHNR and CDR2 is FQNEAQ (reference sequence). Trimming at V came to 3 bases and at J to 5 bases, leaving 9 bases not matched to a gene. The CDR3 DNA sequence: TGTGCCAGCAGCTTCCAAAACCCGGACAGGGACGAGCAGTACTTC. This sequence encodes CASSFQNPDRDEQYF. The full variable domain, in which reference TRBV7-9 and TRBJ2-7 provide the parts outside the CDR3, is DTGVSQNPRHKITKRGQNVTFRCDPISEHNRLYWYRQTLGQGPEFLTYFQNEAQLEKSRLLSDRFSAERPKGSFSTLEIQRTEQGDSAMYLCASSFQNPDRDEQYFGPGTRLTVT.

The rearrangement uses TRBV6-5 and TRBJ1-1; the D gene is possibly TRBD1 (5 bases). Per germline, CDR1 MNHEY and CDR2 SVGAGI. The CDR3 consists of 12 residues. Trimming stripped 8 bases from V and 10 bases from J, with 17 bases between. The CDR3 DNA sequence: TGTGCCAGCTCTAAGACGCCGGGGGTAGCTTTCTTT. This translates into CASSKTPGVAFF.